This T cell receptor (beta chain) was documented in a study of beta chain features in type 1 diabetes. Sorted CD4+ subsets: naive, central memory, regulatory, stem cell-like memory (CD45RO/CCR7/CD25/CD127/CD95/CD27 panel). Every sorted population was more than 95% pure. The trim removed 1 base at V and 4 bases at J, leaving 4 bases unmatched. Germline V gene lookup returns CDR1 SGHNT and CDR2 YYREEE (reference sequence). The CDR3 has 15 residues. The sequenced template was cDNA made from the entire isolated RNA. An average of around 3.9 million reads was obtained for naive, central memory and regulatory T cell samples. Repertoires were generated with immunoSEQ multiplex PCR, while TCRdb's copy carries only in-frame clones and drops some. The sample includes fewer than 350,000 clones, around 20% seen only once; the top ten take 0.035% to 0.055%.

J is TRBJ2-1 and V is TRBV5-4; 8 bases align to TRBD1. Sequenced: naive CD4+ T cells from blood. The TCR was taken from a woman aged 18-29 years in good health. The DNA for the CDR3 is TGTGCCAGCAGCTTGTTGGACAGGGCTTACAATGAGCAGTTCTTC. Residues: CASSLLDRAYNEQFF.